A single sample gave rise to the 21 T cell receptor beta chains below, sequenced in a study of early T cells in non-severe SARS-CoV-2 infection. A single record per CDR3 protein comes from TCRdb applying MiXCR to the 5' RACE reads. This table holds tens of thousands of distinct CDR3 sequences, 13% to 15% found once. Sequenced material: whole blood. These receptors originate from an adult who was a healthcare worker with PCR-confirmed SARS-CoV-2 infection or an uninfected control (not recorded which).

This chain uses TRBV7-3 with TRBJ2-7; D may be TRBD1 (5 bases). The germline V and J ends were trimmed by 5 bases and 2 bases, with 13 bases remaining between them. The CDR3 spans 14 residues. Germline CDR1 is SGHTA and CDR2 is FQGTGA. This chain's CDR3 is CASSPGREPYEQYF. CDR3 in DNA: TGTGCCAGCAGCCCCGGCAGGGAACCCTACGAGCAGTACTTC. The whole variable domain, remainder taken from reference TRBV7-3 and TRBJ2-7, is GAGVSQTPSNKVTEKGKYVELRCDPISGHTALYWYRQSLGQGPEFLIYFQGTGAADDSGLPNDRFFAVRPEGSVSTLKIQRTERGDSAVYLCASSPGREPYEQYFGPGTRLTVT.

This clonotype showed up just a few times. The chain's CDR3 is CSARVPGGQETQYF. For the CDR3, the DNA is TGCAGTGCTAGAGTCCCCGGGGGACAAGAGACCCAGTACTTC. The chain recombines TRBV20-1 with TRBJ2-5; TRBD2 might be the D (6 bases). CDR3 length equals 14 residues. Germline V gene sequence: CDR1 DFQATT, CDR2 SNEGSKA (reference sequence). V lost 1 base, J lost 2 bases, and 11 bases lay in between.

The V gene is TRBV7-2, the J gene TRBJ1-6, with D uncertain. V was shortened by 5 bases and J by 7 bases, with 18 bases between the two germline ends. Germline V gives CDR1 SGHTA, CDR2 FQGNSA. The CDR3 contains 16 residues. The CDR3 protein is CASSPIFGSGNSPLHF. Here the CDR3 DNA reads TGTGCCAGCAGCCCTATTTTTGGGTCTGGGAATTCACCCCTCCACTTT. The whole variable domain, filled in from reference TRBV7-2 and TRBJ1-6, reads GAGVSQSPSNKVTEKGKDVELRCDPISGHTALYWYRQSLGQGLEFLIYFQGNSAPDKSGLPSDRFSAERTGGSVSTLTIQRTQQEDSAVYLCASSPIFGSGNSPLHFGNGTRLTVT.

The rearrangement joins TRBV5-3 to TRBJ1-4; the D is unclear. TRBV5-3 is an open reading frame whose function is uncertain. The CDR3 covers 16 residues. V was cut by 3 bases and J by 9 bases, with 21 bases left in between. The CDR3 loop reads CARSYLILYRSKKLFF. The CDR3 nucleotides read TGTGCCAGAAGCTATCTGATATTATATAGGTCGAAAAAACTGTTTTTT.

The V gene is TRBV28, the J gene TRBJ2-5; D is ambiguous. The V gene's germline CDR1 is MDHEN and CDR2 SYDVKM. The CDR3 is made up of 14 amino acids. V was pared by 4 bases and J by 2 bases, with 11 bases between. CDR3 loop: CASSSRPLQETQYF. The CDR3 DNA sequence: TGTGCCAGCAGTTCCCGCCCCTTGCAAGAGACCCAGTACTTC.

This clonotype was recorded a few times. This sequence joins TRBV5-1 and TRBJ2-1; 9 nucleotides align to TRBD1. The germline gives CDR1 SGHRS, CDR2 YFSETQ. V trimming: 3 bases; J trimming: 4 bases; junction bases outside the gene matches: 8. This CDR3 region has 16 residues. The CDR3 is CASSSEGTGRYNEQFF. In DNA, the CDR3 is TGCGCCAGCAGCTCGGAGGGGACAGGGCGTTACAATGAGCAGTTCTTC.

Many counts were recorded for this clonotype. The V gene is TRBV7-8, the J gene TRBJ1-5, with D hard to call. CDR3 size: 13 residues. V lost 2 bases and J lost 5, with 7 bases in between. Looked up from germline, CDR1 is SGHVS and CDR2 is FQNEAQ. The CDR3 loop is CASSLSQHQPQHF. DNA of the CDR3: TGTGCCAGCAGCTTATCCCAACATCAGCCCCAGCATTTT.

This clonotype was seen a few times. The chain joins TRBV25-1 to TRBJ1-2; no clear D. Per the germline V gene, CDR1 is MGHDK and CDR2 is SYGVNS. The V end lost 2 bases, the J end lost 4 bases, and 5 bases lay between the germline ends. The CDR3 contains 12 residues. The CDR3 loop reads CASSEAPYGYTF. The CDR3 DNA is TGTGCCAGCAGTGAAGCCCCCTATGGCTACACCTTC.

This clonotype was seen a few times. CDR3 nucleotides: TGTGCCAGCAGTACCCGGACAGGGGGCGTGTCCTACGAGCAGTACTTC. This gives the protein CASSTRTGGVSYEQYF. The J gene is TRBJ2-7, the V gene TRBV28; 11 bases line up with TRBD1. The CDR3 contains 16 residues. Trimming cost V 5 bases and J 1 base; bases outside gene matches: 7. CDR1 is MDHEN, CDR2 SYDVKM, per germline.

The V gene is TRBV4-3, the J gene TRBJ1-6, with D possibly TRBD1 on 6 matching bases. Trimming cost V 6 bases and J 8 bases, with 20 bases left between them. CDR3 length equals 16 residues. In germline, CDR1 is LGHNA, CDR2 YSLEER. In DNA, the CDR3 is TGCGCCAGCAGTCAAACCTCCTGGACAGTCGATTCACCCCTCCACTTT. The encoded protein is CASSQTSWTVDSPLHF.

This clonotype appeared a few times. The rearrangement links TRBV7-2 to TRBJ1-3; D gene unclear. This CDR3 has 13 amino acids. Germline CDR1 and CDR2: SGHTA and FQGNSA. V was cut by 2 bases and J by 0 bases, with 2 bases left in between. CDR3 residues: CASSLFSGNTIYF. The CDR3, as DNA: TGTGCCAGCAGCTTATTCTCTGGAAACACCATATATTTT. Looking up the rest from reference TRBV7-2 and TRBJ1-3 gives the full variable domain: GAGVSQSPSNKVTEKGKDVELRCDPISGHTALYWYRQSLGQGLEFLIYFQGNSAPDKSGLPSDRFSAERTGGSVSTLTIQRTQQEDSAVYLCASSLFSGNTIYFGEGSWLTVV.

The chain joins TRBV7-2 to TRBJ2-4, with TRBD2 identical over 9 bases. The germline gives CDR1 SGHTA, CDR2 FQGNSA. The CDR3 spans 15 residues. V dropped 10 bases and J dropped 2; count of bases not matched to a gene: 9. The CDR3 bases are TGTGCCACCGGGGCAGCGGGGGGACCCAAAAACATTCAGTACTTC. Residues: CATGAAGGPKNIQYF.

This clonotype was seen a few times. The chain uses TRBV5-8 and TRBJ1-4, with TRBD1 identical over 7 bases. CDR3 size: 15 residues. Germline trimming cut 4 bases from V and 4 bases from J; bases unmatched to any gene: 7. CDR1 is SGHTS, CDR2 YDEGEE, per germline. CDR3 DNA sequence: TGTGCCAGCAGCAAAACCGGGACAGTTAATGAAAAACTGTTTTTT. Encoded protein: CASSKTGTVNEKLFF.

Ten or more counts support this clonotype. The chain joins TRBV21-1 to TRBJ2-7. TRBV21-1 is listed as a pseudogene. The CDR3 spans 14 residues. The CDR3 bases are TGTGCCAGCACGGTGGGGTCCTCAACCTACGAGCAGTACTTC. This encodes CASTVGSSTYEQYF.

In DNA form, the CDR3 reads TGTGCCAGCAGCTGGCGAACCTACGAGCAGTACTTC. Its protein product is CASSWRTYEQYF. The J gene is TRBJ2-7, the V gene TRBV7-2; D remains unclear. This CDR3 spans 12 amino acids. V was cut by 4 bases and J by 2 bases, with 6 bases left in between. Germline assignment: CDR1 SGHTA and CDR2 FQGNSA.

V usage is TRBV7-2 and J usage is TRBJ2-7, with D maybe TRBD1 (6 bases). From germline, CDR1 is SGHTA and CDR2 FQGNSA. V shed 1 base and J shed 2 bases, with 12 bases lying between them. The CDR3 spans 15 residues. This chain's CDR3 is CASSLVTGPTYEQYF. DNA for the CDR3: TGTGCCAGCAGCTTAGTTACAGGGCCCACCTACGAGCAGTACTTC.

The chain joins TRBV7-2 to TRBJ2-1; D gene ambiguous. Germline V gene lookup returns CDR1 SGHTA and CDR2 FQGNSA. The ends were cut back, 5 bases at V and 3 bases at J, with 5 bases in the middle. The CDR3 totals 12 residues. Here the CDR3 reads CASSPYYNEQFF. The CDR3 coding sequence is TGTGCCAGCAGCCCGTACTACAATGAGCAGTTCTTC.

This clonotype was picked up many times. The gene calls are TRBV29-1 and TRBJ2-2; TRBD1 might be the D (6 bases). The CDR3 is made up of 14 amino acids. The V end lost 2 bases, the J end lost 6 bases, and 13 bases lay between the germline ends. From germline, CDR1 is SQVTM and CDR2 ANQGSEA. In DNA form, the CDR3 reads TGCAGCGTTGAACCACCGGGACACCCCGGGGAGCTGTTTTTT. This gives the protein CSVEPPGHPGELFF.

This clonotype was counted at least ten times. The J gene is TRBJ2-7, the V gene TRBV12-3 or TRBV12-4; 7 bases fit TRBD2. Trimming removed 5 bases from V and 1 base from J; junction bases left unmatched: 5. There are 14 residues in the CDR3. In DNA, the CDR3 is TGTGCCAGCAGTCCGACCGGGGGGTCCTACGAGCAGTACTTC. Its protein is CASSPTGGSYEQYF.

This clonotype was observed a few times. V gene TRBV11-2 combines with J gene TRBJ2-3, with D perhaps TRBD2 (7 bases). The germline V and J ends were trimmed by 3 bases and 6 bases, with 16 bases remaining between them. Looked up from germline, CDR1 is SGHAT and CDR2 is FQNNGV. The CDR3 runs 15 residues. The CDR3 nucleotides are TGTGCCAGCAGCTTTCGCGGGGGCCACGGGGATACGCAGTATTTT. Its protein is CASSFRGGHGDTQYF.

V and J are TRBV29-1 and TRBJ1-2; D gene uncertain. The V gene's germline CDR1 is SQVTM and CDR2 ANQGSEA. The CDR3 sequence is 12 residues long. Trimming cost V 5 bases and J 6 bases, with 13 bases left between them. CDR3 in DNA: TGCAGCGTTATAAGAGGGATCGATGGCTACACCTTC. It codes for CSVIRGIDGYTF.